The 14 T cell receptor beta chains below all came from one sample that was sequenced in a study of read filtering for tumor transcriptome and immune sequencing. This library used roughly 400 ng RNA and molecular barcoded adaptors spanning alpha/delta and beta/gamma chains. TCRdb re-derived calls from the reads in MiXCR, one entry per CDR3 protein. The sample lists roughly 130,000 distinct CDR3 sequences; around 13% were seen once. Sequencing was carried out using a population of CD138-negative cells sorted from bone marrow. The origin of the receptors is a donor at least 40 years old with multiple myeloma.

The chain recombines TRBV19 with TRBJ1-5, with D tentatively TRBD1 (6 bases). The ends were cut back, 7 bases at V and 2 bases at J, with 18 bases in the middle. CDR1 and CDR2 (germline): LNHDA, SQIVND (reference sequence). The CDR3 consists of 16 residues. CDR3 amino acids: CASTGEGGAGNQPQHF. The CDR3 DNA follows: TGTGCCAGTACCGGAGAGGGGGGGGCGGGCAATCAGCCCCAGCATTTT. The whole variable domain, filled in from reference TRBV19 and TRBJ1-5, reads DGGITQSPKYLFRKEGQNVTLSCEQNLNHDAMYWYRQDPGQGLRLIYYSQIVNDFQKGDIAEGYSVSREKKESFPLTVTSAQKNPTAFYLCASTGEGGAGNQPQHFGDGTRLSIL.

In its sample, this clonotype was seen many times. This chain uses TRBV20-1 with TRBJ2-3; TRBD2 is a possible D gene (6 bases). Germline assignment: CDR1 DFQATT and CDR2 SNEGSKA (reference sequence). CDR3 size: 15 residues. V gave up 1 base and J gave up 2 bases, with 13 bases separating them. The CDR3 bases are TGCAGTGCTAGAGCCGGCGGGGAACTCACAGATACGCAGTATTTT. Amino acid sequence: CSARAGGELTDTQYF.

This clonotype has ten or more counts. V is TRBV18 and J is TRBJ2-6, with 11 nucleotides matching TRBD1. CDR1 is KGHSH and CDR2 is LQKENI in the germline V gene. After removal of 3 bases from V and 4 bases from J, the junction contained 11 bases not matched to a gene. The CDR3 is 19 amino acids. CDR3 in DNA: TGTGCCAGCTCACCGGGGCGAGGACAGGGGGCGCGAGGGGCCAACGTCCTGACTTTC. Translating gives CASSPGRGQGARGANVLTF.

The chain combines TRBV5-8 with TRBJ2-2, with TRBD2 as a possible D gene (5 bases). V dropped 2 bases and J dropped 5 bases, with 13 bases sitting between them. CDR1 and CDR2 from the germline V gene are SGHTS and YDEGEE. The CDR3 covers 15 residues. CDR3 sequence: CASSLGSGRTGELFF. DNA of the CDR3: TGTGCCAGCAGCTTAGGAAGCGGAAGGACCGGGGAGCTGTTTTTT.

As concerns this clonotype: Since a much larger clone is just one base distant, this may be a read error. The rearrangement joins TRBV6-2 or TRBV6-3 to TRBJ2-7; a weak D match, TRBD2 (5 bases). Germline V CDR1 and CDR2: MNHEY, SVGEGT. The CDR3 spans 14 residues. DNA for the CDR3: TGTGCCAGCAAGCGGACGGATGCTTCCTGCGAGCAGTACTTC. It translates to CASKRTDASCEQYF.

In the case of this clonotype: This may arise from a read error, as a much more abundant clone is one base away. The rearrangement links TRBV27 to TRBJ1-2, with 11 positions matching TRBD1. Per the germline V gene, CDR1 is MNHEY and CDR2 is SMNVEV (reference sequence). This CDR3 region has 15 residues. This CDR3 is CASRRPGQGDYGYAF. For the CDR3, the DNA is TGTGCCAGCAGACGCCCGGGACAGGGGGACTATGGCTACGCCTTC.

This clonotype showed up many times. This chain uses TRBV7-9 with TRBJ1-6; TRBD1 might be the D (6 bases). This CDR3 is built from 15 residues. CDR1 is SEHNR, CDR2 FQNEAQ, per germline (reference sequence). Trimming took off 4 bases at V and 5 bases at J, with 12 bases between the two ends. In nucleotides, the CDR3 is TGTGCCAGCAGCTCACAGGGTGGAGATAATTCACCCCTCCACTTT. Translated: CASSSQGGDNSPLHF. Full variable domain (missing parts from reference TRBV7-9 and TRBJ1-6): DTGVSQNPRHKITKRGQNVTFRCDPISEHNRLYWYRQTLGQGPEFLTYFQNEAQLEKSRLLSDRFSAERPKGSFSTLEIQRTEQGDSAMYLCASSSQGGDNSPLHFGNGTRLTVT.

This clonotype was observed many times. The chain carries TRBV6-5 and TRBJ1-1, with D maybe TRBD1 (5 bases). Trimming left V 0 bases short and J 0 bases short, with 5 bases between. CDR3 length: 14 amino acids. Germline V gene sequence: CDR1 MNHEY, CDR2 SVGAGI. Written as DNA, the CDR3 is TGTGCCAGCAGTTACTCGGGGGTGAACACTGAAGCTTTCTTT. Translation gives CASSYSGVNTEAFF.

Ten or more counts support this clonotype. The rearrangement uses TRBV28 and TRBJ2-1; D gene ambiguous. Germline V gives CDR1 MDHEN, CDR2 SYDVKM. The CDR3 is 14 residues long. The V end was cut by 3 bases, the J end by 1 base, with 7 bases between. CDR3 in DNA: TGTGCCAGCAGTTTTTTTGGGTCCTACAATGAGCAGTTCTTC. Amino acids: CASSFFGSYNEQFF.

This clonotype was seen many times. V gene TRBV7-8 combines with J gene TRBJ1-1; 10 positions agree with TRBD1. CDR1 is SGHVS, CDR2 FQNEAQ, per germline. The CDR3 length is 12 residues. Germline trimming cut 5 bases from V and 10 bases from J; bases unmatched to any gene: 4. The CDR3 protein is CASSTGDRGAFF. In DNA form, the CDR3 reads TGTGCCAGCAGCACAGGGGACAGGGGAGCTTTCTTT. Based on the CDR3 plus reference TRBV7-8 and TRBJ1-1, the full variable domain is GAGVSQSPRYKVAKRGQDVALRCDPISGHVSLFWYQQALGQGPEFLTYFQNEAQLDKSGLPSDRFFAERPEGSVSTLKIQRTQQEDSAVYLCASSTGDRGAFFGQGTRLTVV.

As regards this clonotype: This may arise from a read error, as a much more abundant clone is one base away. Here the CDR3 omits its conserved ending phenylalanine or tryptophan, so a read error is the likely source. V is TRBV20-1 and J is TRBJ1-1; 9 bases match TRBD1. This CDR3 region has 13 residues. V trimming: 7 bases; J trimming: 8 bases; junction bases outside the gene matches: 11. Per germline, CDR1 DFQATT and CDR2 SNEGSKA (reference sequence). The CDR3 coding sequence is TGCAGTGTATCCGGACAGGGGATGAGGGAAGCTTTCCTT. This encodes CSVSGQGMREAFL.

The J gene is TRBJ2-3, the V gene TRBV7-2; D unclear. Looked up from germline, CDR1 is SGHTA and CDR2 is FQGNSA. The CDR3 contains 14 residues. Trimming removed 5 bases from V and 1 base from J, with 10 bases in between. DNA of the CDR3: TGTGCCAGCAGCATTGGCCGGGGCACAGATACGCAGTATTTT. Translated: CASSIGRGTDTQYF.

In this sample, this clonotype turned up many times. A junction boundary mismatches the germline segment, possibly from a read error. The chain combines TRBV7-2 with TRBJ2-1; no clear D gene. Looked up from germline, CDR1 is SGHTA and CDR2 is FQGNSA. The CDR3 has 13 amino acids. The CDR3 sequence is CSSSLGRITEQFF. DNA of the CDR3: TGTTCCAGCAGCTTAGGTCGGATTACTGAGCAGTTCTTC.

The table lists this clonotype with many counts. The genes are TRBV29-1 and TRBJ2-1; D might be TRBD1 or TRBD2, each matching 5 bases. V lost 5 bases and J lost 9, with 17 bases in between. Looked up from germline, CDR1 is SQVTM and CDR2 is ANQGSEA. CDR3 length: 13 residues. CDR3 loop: CSVPGTAGREQFF. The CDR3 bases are TGCAGCGTTCCCGGGACCGCTGGACGTGAGCAGTTCTTC.